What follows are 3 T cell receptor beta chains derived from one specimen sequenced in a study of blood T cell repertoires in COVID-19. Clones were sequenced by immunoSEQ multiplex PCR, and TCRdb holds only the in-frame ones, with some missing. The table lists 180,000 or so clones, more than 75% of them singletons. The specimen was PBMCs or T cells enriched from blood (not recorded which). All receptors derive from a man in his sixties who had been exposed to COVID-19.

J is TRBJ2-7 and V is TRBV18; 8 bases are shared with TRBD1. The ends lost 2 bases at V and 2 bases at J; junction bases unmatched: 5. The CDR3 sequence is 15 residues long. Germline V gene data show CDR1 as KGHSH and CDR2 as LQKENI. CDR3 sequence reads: CASSPRPGGTYEQYF. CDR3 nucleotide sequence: TGTGCCAGCTCACCAAGGCCAGGGGGCACCTACGAGCAGTACTTC.

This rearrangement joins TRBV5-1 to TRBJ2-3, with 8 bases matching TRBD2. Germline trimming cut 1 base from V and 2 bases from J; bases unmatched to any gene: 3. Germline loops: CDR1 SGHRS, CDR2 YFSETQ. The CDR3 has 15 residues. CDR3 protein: CASSLSGSVTDTQYF. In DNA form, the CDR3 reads TGCGCCAGCAGCTTGAGCGGGAGTGTCACAGATACGCAGTATTTT.

This chain's CDR3 is CASSVDGMGQGAIYF. Written as DNA, the CDR3 is TGTGCCAGCAGCGTAGATGGGATGGGGCAGGGTGCCATATATTTT. This chain connects TRBV9 to TRBJ1-3, with D maybe TRBD1 (5 bases). CDR1 is SGDLS, CDR2 YYNGEE, per germline. This CDR3 is 15 amino acids long. V shed 0 bases and J shed 11 bases, with 18 bases lying between them.